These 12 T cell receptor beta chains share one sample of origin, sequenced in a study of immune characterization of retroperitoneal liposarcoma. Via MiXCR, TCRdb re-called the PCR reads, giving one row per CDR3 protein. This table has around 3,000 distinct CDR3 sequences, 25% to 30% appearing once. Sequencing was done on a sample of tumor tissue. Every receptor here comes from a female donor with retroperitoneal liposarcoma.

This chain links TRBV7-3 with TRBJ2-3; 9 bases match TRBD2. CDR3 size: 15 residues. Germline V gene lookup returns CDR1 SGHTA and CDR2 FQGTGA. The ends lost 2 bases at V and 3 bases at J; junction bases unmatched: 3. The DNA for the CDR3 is TGTGCCAGCAGCTTATTGGGACTAGCAACAGATACGCAGTATTTT. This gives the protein CASSLLGLATDTQYF.

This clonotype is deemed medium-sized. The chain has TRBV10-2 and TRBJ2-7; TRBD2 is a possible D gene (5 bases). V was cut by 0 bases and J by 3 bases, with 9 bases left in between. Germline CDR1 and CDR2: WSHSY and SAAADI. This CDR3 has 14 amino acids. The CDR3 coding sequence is TGCGCCAGCAGTGAGTCGACTAACAACTACGAGCAGTACTTC. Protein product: CASSESTNNYEQYF.

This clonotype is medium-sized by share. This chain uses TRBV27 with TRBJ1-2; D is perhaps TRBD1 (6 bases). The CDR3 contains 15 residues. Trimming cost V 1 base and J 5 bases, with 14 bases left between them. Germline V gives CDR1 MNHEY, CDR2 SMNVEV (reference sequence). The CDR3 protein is CASSLFAGAEYGYTF. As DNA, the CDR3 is TGTGCCAGCAGTTTATTCGCAGGGGCCGAGTATGGCTACACCTTC.

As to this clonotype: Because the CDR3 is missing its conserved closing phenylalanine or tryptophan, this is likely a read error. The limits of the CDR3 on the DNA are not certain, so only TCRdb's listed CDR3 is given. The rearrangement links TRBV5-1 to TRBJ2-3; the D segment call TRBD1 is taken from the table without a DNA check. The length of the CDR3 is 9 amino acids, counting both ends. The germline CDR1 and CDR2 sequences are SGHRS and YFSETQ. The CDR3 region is CASSAGIGT.

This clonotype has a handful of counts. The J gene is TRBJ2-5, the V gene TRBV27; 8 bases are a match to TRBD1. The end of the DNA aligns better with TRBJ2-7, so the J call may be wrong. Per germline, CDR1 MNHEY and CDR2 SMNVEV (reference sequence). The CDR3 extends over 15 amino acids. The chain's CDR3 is CASSLLPRGPYEQYF. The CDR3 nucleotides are TGTGCCAGCAGTTTATTGCCCAGGGGGCCCTACGAGCAGTACTTC.

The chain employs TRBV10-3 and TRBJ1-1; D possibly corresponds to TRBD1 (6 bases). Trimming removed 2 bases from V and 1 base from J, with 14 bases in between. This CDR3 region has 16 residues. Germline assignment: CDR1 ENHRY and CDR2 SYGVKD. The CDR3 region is CAISETVGQPNTEAFF. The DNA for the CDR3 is TGTGCCATCAGTGAGACCGTTGGACAGCCGAACACTGAAGCTTTCTTT.

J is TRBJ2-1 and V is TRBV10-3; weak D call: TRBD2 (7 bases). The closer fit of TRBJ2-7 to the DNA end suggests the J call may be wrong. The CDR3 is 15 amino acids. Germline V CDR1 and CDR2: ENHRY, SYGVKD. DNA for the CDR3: TGTGCCATCAGTGGGGACATGGGAGGGTCCTACGAGCAGTACTTC. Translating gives CAISGDMGGSYEQYF.

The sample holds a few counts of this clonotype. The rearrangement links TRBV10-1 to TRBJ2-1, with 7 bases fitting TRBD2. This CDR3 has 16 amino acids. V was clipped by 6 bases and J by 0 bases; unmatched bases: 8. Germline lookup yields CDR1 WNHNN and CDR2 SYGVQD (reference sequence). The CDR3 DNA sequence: TGCGCCAGCAGCCCCGTAGCGGGTAGCTCCTACAATGAGCAGTTCTTC. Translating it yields CASSPVAGSSYNEQFF.

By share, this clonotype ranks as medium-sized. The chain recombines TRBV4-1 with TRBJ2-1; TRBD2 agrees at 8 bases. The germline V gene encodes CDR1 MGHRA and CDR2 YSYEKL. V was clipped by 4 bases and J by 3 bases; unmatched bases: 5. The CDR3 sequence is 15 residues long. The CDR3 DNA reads TGCGCCAGCAGCCCGAGCGGGAGTGTCTACAATGAGCAGTTCTTC. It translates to CASSPSGSVYNEQFF.

The CDR3 sequence is CASSEAPGPPKEQYF. In DNA form, the CDR3 reads TGTGCCAGCAGTGAAGCGCCAGGTCCCCCCAAAGAGCAGTATTTT. The gene calls are TRBV6-1 and TRBJ2-3; no definite D call. Germline-derived CDR1 and CDR2 are MNHNS and SASEGT. The CDR3 runs 15 residues. V was pared by 0 bases and J by 11 bases, with 18 bases between.

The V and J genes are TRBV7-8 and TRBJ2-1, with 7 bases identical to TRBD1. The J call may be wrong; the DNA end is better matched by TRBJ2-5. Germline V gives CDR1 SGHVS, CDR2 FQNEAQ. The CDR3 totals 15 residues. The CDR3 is CASSQIGTAQETQYF. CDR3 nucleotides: TGTGCCAGCAGCCAAATCGGGACAGCGCAAGAGACCCAGTACTTC.

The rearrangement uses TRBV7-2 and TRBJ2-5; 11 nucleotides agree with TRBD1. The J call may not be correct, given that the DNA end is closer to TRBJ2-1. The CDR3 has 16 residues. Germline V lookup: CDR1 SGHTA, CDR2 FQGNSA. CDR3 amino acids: CASSRGQGGLSYEQFF. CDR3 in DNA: TGTGCCAGCAGCCGGGGACAGGGGGGACTCTCCTACGAGCAGTTCTTC.